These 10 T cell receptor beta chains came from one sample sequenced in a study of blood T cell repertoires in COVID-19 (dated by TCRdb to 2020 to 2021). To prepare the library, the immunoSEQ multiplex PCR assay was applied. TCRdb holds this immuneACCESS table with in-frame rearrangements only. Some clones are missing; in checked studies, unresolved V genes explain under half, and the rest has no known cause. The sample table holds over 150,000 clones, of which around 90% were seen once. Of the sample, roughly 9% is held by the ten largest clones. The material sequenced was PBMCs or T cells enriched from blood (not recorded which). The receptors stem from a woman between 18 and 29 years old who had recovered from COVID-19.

CDR3 in DNA: TGCAGCGTTAAGGGAACTAGCGGGGGTTACTCCTACGAGCAGTACTTC. This encodes CSVKGTSGGYSYEQYF. The V call is TRBV29-1, the J call TRBJ2-7, with 11 bases identical to TRBD2. After removal of 5 bases from V and 0 bases from J, the junction contained 9 bases not matched to a gene. The length of the CDR3 is 16 residues. CDR1 and CDR2 from the germline V gene are SQVTM and ANQGSEA.

The CDR3 nucleotides read TGCGCCAGCAGCCAAGATGGCCCGGGACTAGCGGGGGGCCCTAAGGACAATGAGCAGTTCTTC. It codes for CASSQDGPGLAGGPKDNEQFF. The chain joins TRBV4-3 to TRBJ2-1; 15 bases are a match to TRBD2. The germline CDR1 and CDR2 sequences are LGHNA and YSLEER. J gave up 5 bases and V 0 bases, and 14 bases lay outside the gene matches. The CDR3 sequence is 21 residues long.

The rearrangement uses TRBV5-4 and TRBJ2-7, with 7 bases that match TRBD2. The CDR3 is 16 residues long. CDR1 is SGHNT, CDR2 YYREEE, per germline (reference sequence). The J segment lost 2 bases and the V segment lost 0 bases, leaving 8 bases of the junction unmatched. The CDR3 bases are TGTGCCAGCAGCTTGGGCGGGGGTCCGAAGGCCTACGAGCAGTACTTC. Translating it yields CASSLGGGPKAYEQYF.

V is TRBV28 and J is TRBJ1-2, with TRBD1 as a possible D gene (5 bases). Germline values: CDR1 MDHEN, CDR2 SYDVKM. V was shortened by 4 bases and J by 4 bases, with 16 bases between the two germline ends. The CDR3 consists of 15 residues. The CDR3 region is CASSSPQGFGYGYTF. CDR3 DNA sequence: TGTGCCAGCAGTTCCCCGCAGGGTTTTGGCTATGGCTACACCTTC.

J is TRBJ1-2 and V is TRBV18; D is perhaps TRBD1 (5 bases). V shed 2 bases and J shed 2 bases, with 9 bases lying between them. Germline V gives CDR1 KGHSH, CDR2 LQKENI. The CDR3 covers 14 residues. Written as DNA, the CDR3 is TGTGCCAGCTCACCAGGACAACTAAACTATGGCTACACCTTC. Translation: CASSPGQLNYGYTF.

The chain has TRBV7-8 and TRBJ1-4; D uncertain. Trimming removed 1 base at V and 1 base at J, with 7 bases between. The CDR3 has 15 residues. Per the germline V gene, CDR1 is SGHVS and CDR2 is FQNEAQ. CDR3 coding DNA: TGTGCCAGCAGCTTAGGGGCAGTAACTAATGAAAAACTGTTTTTT. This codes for CASSLGAVTNEKLFF. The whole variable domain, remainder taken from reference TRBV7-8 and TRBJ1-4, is GAGVSQSPRYKVAKRGQDVALRCDPISGHVSLFWYQQALGQGPEFLTYFQNEAQLDKSGLPSDRFFAERPEGSVSTLKIQRTQQEDSAVYLCASSLGAVTNEKLFFGSGTQLSVL.

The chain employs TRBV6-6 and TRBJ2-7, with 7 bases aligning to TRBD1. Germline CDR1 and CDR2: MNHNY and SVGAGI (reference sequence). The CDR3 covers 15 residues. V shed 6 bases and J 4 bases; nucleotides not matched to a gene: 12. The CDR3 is CASSAGTVVGYEQYF. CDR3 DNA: TGTGCCAGCAGCGCCGGGACAGTGGTAGGTTACGAGCAGTACTTC.

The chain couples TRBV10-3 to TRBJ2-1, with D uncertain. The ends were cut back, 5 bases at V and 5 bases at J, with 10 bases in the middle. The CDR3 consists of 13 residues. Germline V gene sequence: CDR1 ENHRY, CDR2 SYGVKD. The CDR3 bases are TGTGCCATCAGTTCGTGGGCAAACAATGAGCAGTTCTTC. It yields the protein CAISSWANNEQFF.

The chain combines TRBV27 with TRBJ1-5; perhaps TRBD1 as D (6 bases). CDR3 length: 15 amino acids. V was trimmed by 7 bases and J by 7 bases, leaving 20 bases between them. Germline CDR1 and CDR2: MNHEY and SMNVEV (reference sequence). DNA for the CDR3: TGTGCCAGCACCCCCGCGGGGGCGCGAATCCAGCCCCAGCATTTT. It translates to CASTPAGARIQPQHF.

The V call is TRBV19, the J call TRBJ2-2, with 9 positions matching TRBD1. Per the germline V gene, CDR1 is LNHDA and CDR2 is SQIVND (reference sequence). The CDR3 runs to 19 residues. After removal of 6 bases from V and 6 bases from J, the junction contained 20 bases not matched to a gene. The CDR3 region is CASRCTGQGCVYRSGELFF. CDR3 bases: TGTGCCAGTAGATGTACGGGACAGGGATGTGTCTATCGCTCCGGGGAGCTGTTTTTT. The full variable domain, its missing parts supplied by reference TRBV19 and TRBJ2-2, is DGGITQSPKYLFRKEGQNVTLSCEQNLNHDAMYWYRQDPGQGLRLIYYSQIVNDFQKGDIAEGYSVSREKKESFPLTVTSAQKNPTAFYLCASRCTGQGCVYRSGELFFGEGSRLTVL.